This T cell receptor (beta chain) was sequenced in a study of T-cell memory formation after mild COVID-19. Study results and limitations: Clones shrinking from day 15 to 85 showed even CD4/CD8 mixes; later expanders tilted CD4+. The CD4+ clones that contracted clustered mainly within CM and EM, and the CD8+ clones concentrated in EMRA. For second-wave clones that peaked at day 37, SARS-CoV-2 specificity went unverified.

TCRdb processed the 5' RACE reads anew with MiXCR; each CDR3 protein has one entry. Of roughly 250,000 distinct CDR3 sequences listed, over 15% are singletons. The sample holds many counts of this clonotype. Antigen: not known. Trimming stripped 4 bases from V and 3 bases from J, with 11 bases between. The CDR3 is 15 residues long. The V gene's germline CDR1 is SGHRS and CDR2 YFSETQ. The origin of this receptor is a man younger than 35 who had mild COVID-19 (a few samples of this study predate the infection). Cell type and time point are not known. Source material: PBMCs or a T cell subset sorted from them (not recorded which). The chain couples TRBV5-1 to TRBJ2-6; D is possibly TRBD1 (5 bases). DNA for the CDR3: TGCGCCAGCAGCCCCCAGGGTAATGGGGCCAACGTCCTGACTTTC. Amino acid sequence: CASSPQGNGANVLTF.